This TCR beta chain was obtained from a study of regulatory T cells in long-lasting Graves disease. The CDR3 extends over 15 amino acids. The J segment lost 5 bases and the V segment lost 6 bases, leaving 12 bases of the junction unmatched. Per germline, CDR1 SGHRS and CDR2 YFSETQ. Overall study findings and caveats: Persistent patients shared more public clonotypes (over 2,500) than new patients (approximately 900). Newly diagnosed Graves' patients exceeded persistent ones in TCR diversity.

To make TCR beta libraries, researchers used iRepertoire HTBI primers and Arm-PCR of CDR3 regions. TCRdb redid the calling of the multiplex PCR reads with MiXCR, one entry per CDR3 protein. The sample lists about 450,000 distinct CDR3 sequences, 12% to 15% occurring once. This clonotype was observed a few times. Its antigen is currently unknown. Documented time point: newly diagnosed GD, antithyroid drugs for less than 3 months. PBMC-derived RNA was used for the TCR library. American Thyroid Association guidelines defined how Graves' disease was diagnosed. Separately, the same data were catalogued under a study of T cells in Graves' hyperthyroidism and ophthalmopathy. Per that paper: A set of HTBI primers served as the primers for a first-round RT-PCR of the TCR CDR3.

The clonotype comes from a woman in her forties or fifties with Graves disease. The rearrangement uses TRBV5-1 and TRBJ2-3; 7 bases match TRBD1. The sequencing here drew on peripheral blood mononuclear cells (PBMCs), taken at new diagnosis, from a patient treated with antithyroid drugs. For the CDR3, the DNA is TGCGCCAGCACCTCCGACAGGGTTCTTTTAGATACGCAGTATTTT. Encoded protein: CASTSDRVLLDTQYF. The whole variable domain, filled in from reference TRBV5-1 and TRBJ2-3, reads KAGVTQTPRYLIKTRGQQVTLSCSPISGHRSVSWYQQTPGQGLQFLFEYFSETQRNKGNFPGRFSGRQFSNSRSEMNVSTLELGDSALYLCASTSDRVLLDTQYFGPGTRLTVL.